These 24 T cell receptor beta chains originate from one sample sequenced in a study of PD-L1 blockade in urothelial cancer. Some clones are missing from TCRdb's copy, which holds only in-frame ones; the method was immunoSEQ multiplex PCR. The top ten hold roughly 10% of the sample, which has 75,000 to 95,000 clones, approximately 90% seen once. The sequencing used PBMCs, collected around atezolizumab (anti-PD-L1) treatment. These receptors were taken from a man aged 55-75 years with urothelial cancer.

This chain uses TRBV7-2 with TRBJ2-3, with a tentative D call TRBD2 (5 bases). Germline V gene sequence: CDR1 SGHTA, CDR2 FQGNSA. CDR3 length: 15 residues. The V and J ends lost 4 bases and 0 bases respectively, with 11 bases between them. CDR3: CASSSKEASTDTQYF. CDR3 nucleotide sequence: TGTGCCAGCAGCTCCAAGGAGGCGAGCACAGATACGCAGTATTTT.

This sequence joins TRBV30 and TRBJ2-7, with a possible D match to TRBD1 (6 bases). V dropped 3 bases and J dropped 9 bases, with 12 bases sitting between them. The CDR3 has 11 amino acids. In germline, CDR1 is GTSNPN, CDR2 SVGIG (reference sequence). As DNA, the CDR3 is TGTGCCTGGAGGGGACACAATGGGCAGTACTTC. Translation gives CAWRGHNGQYF.

The CDR3 DNA reads as TGTGCCAGCAGCGGACAGGGGTTCGGCTATGGCTACACCTTC. It encodes CASSGQGFGYGYTF. The chain recombines TRBV28 with TRBJ1-2, with 9 nucleotides matching TRBD1. CDR3 length: 14 residues. The J segment lost 4 bases and the V segment lost 6 bases, leaving 6 bases of the junction unmatched. CDR1 is MDHEN and CDR2 is SYDVKM in the germline V gene.

The chain joins TRBV27 to TRBJ2-1, with 13 nucleotides matching TRBD2. The CDR3 extends over 15 amino acids. Per the germline V gene, CDR1 is MNHEY and CDR2 is SMNVEV (reference sequence). The trim removed 3 bases at V and 9 bases at J, leaving 5 bases unmatched. CDR3 residues: CASSFGLAGVGEQFF. DNA of the CDR3: TGTGCCAGCAGTTTTGGACTAGCGGGAGTGGGTGAGCAGTTCTTC.

The V gene is TRBV15, the J gene TRBJ2-7; the D gene is possibly TRBD2 (7 bases). Trimming took 5 bases from V and 1 from J, leaving 18 bases between them. Germline V gene lookup returns CDR1 LNHNV and CDR2 YYDKDF (reference sequence). The CDR3 contains 16 residues. The CDR3 spells CATSSRGARTSYEQYF. CDR3 nucleotide sequence: TGTGCCACCAGCTCCCGGGGGGCTCGAACGTCCTACGAGCAGTACTTC.

In DNA form, the CDR3 reads TGCGCCAGCAGCCCTTCGACAGGGGGCTTAGACGAGCAGTACTTC. Translated: CASSPSTGGLDEQYF. This chain uses TRBV5-1 with TRBJ2-7, with 10 bases aligning to TRBD1. The CDR3 length is 15 residues. Trimming removed 4 bases from V and 5 bases from J; junction bases left unmatched: 9. Germline CDR1 SGHRS, CDR2 YFSETQ.

For the CDR3, the DNA is TGTGCCAGCAGTTACGCAGGGGTTTTGAACGAGCAGTACTTC. This encodes CASSYAGVLNEQYF. V is TRBV6-5 and J is TRBJ2-7, with D possibly being TRBD1 (6 bases). The germline CDR1 and CDR2 sequences are MNHEY and SVGAGI. The CDR3 extends over 14 amino acids. Trimming pared 2 bases from V and 5 bases from J, leaving 13 bases between.

J is TRBJ1-2 and V is TRBV4-1, with D possibly being TRBD1 (5 bases). The V and J ends lost 3 bases and 4 bases respectively, with 12 bases between them. Germline CDR1 and CDR2: MGHRA and YSYEKL. This CDR3 is built from 14 residues. The CDR3 protein is CASSQTTVLYGYTF. The CDR3 DNA follows: TGCGCCAGCAGCCAGACGACAGTCCTCTATGGCTACACCTTC.

The chain has TRBV6-4 and TRBJ1-1; TRBD1 aligns across 7 bases. The CDR3 totals 14 residues. The germline gives CDR1 MRHNA, CDR2 SNTAGT. J lost 5 bases, V lost 5 bases, and 8 bases had no gene match. DNA of the CDR3: TGTGCCAGCAGTTCCCAGGGGGTTTTGACTGAAGCTTTCTTT. Encoded protein: CASSSQGVLTEAFF.

The genes are TRBV4-3 and TRBJ1-2; 8 bases are shared with TRBD1. The CDR3 covers 18 residues. Germline V CDR1 and CDR2: LGHNA, YSLEER. The V segment lost 7 bases and the J segment 6 bases; nucleotides outside the gene matches: 22. The CDR3: CASKGQDRDEEKRDGYTF. The CDR3 coding sequence is TGCGCCAGCAAGGGACAGGACAGGGACGAGGAAAAGAGAGATGGCTACACCTTC.

The V and J genes are TRBV28 and TRBJ1-2; D is unclear. V was clipped by 7 bases and J by 10 bases, with 13 bases between them. The CDR3 has 11 amino acids. Germline V gene data show CDR1 as MDHEN and CDR2 as SYDVKM. DNA of the CDR3: TGTGCCAGCAATCGGGAGGGCGCCTACACCTTC. Translation gives CASNREGAYTF.

J is TRBJ2-5 and V is TRBV5-6, with D tentatively TRBD2 (5 bases). Looked up from germline, CDR1 is SGHDT and CDR2 is YYEEEE. The V end lost 0 bases, the J end lost 0 bases, and 12 bases lay between the germline ends. This CDR3 comprises 16 residues. CDR3 loop: CASSLVGGGDQETQYF. CDR3 in DNA: TGTGCCAGCAGCTTGGTCGGAGGTGGGGACCAAGAGACCCAGTACTTC. The full variable domain, rest sourced from reference TRBV5-6 and TRBJ2-5, is DAGVTQSPTHLIKTRGQQVTLRCSPKSGHDTVSWYQQALGQGPQFIFQYYEEEERQRGNFPDRFSGHQFPNYSSELNVNALLLGDSALYLCASSLVGGGDQETQYFGPGTRLLVL.

This chain uses TRBV6-5 with TRBJ1-5; D uncertain. Looked up from germline, CDR1 is MNHEY and CDR2 is SVGAGI. The CDR3 is 13 amino acids. V shed 2 bases and J shed 7 bases, with 9 bases lying between them. CDR3 residues: CASSYGWRQPQHF. DNA for the CDR3: TGTGCCAGCAGTTACGGGTGGCGGCAGCCCCAGCATTTT.

The chain uses TRBV5-1 and TRBJ2-6; 8 bases match TRBD2. The germline V gene has CDR1 SGHRS and CDR2 YFSETQ. Trimming cost V 4 bases and J 0 bases; bases outside gene matches: 3. The CDR3 sequence is 16 residues long. The CDR3 reads CASSREGGSGANVLTF. The CDR3 DNA is TGCGCCAGCAGCCGGGAGGGGGGCTCTGGGGCCAACGTCCTGACTTTC.

The genes are TRBV4-1 and TRBJ1-2; maybe TRBD1 (5 bases). Trimming removed 3 bases from V and 2 bases from J, with 16 bases in between. CDR3 length: 16 amino acids. CDR1 MGHRA and CDR2 YSYEKL come from the germline V gene. CDR3 amino acids: CASSQGRTRGNYGYTF. CDR3 bases: TGCGCCAGCAGCCAGGGTCGGACACGGGGGAACTATGGCTACACCTTC.

The chain uses TRBV11-2 and TRBJ2-3; D remains unclear. Germline values: CDR1 SGHAT, CDR2 FQNNGV. This CDR3 region has 14 residues. V was clipped by 8 bases and J by 6 bases, with 18 bases between them. The CDR3 DNA reads as TGTGCCAGCTCGGCAGGAAACTTCCGTGATACGCAGTATTTT. Amino acid sequence: CASSAGNFRDTQYF.

The chain links TRBV14 to TRBJ1-6, with D possibly being TRBD1 (5 bases). Trimming stripped 5 bases from V and 4 bases from J, with 12 bases between. CDR1 SGHDN and CDR2 FVKESK come from the germline V gene. CDR3 size: 15 residues. The CDR3 DNA follows: TGTGCCAGCAGCTGGCAGGGAACATATAATTCACCCCTCCACTTT. Amino acid sequence: CASSWQGTYNSPLHF.

V is TRBV6-5 and J is TRBJ1-1; maybe TRBD1 (5 bases). This CDR3 contains 15 residues. The germline CDR1 and CDR2 sequences are MNHEY and SVGAGI. Trimming cost V 0 bases and J 3 bases, with 11 bases left between them. CDR3 region: CASSYSRGRDTEAFF. DNA for the CDR3: TGTGCCAGCAGTTACTCTCGGGGGAGGGACACTGAAGCTTTCTTT.

The J gene is TRBJ2-1, the V gene TRBV5-1, with D possibly TRBD2 on 5 matching bases. This CDR3 is 15 amino acids long. V lost 4 bases, J lost 8 bases, and 19 bases lay in between. Germline V gene data show CDR1 as SGHRS and CDR2 as YFSETQ. The CDR3 nucleotides read TGCGCCAGCAGCCCCCGGGCGGGTGGCGCGGATGAGCAGTTCTTC. Protein sequence: CASSPRAGGADEQFF.

This chain joins TRBV13 and TRBJ1-3; D is unclear. The CDR3 loop spans 15 amino acids. V was pared by 8 bases and J by 0 bases, with 14 bases between. Germline-derived CDR1 and CDR2 are PRHDT and FYEKMQ (reference sequence). CDR3: CASLRQTLSGNTIYF. The CDR3 DNA is TGTGCCAGCTTGCGGCAAACCCTCTCTGGAAACACCATATATTTT.

The CDR3, as DNA: TGCGCCAGCAGCGGCGGGCTGGGCACCGGGGAGCTGTTTTTT. Its translation: CASSGGLGTGELFF. The chain has TRBV5-1 and TRBJ2-2; D is possibly TRBD2 (5 bases). This CDR3 has 14 amino acids. The germline CDR1 and CDR2 sequences are SGHRS and YFSETQ. Trimming cost V 4 bases and J 4 bases, with 11 bases left between them.

V gene TRBV18 combines with J gene TRBJ1-2, with a tentative D call TRBD1 (6 bases). Deletions cut 3 bases from V and 4 bases from J, with 12 bases between. There are 14 residues in the CDR3. Germline V lookup: CDR1 KGHSH, CDR2 LQKENI. The CDR3 DNA reads as TGTGCCAGCTCACCTTGGACAGAGGGCTATGGCTACACCTTC. Protein sequence: CASSPWTEGYGYTF. Drawing the rest from reference TRBV18 and TRBJ1-2, the complete variable domain is NAGVMQNPRHLVRRRGQEARLRCSPMKGHSHVYWYRQLPEEGLKFMVYLQKENIIDESGMPKERFSAEFPKEGPSILRIQQVVRGDSAAYFCASSPWTEGYGYTFGSGTRLTVV.

This sequence joins TRBV28 and TRBJ2-3; 11 bases map to TRBD2. CDR3 length: 14 amino acids. Germline V gene lookup returns CDR1 MDHEN and CDR2 SYDVKM. V was pared by 6 bases and J by 6 bases, with 5 bases of the junction left unmatched. The CDR3: CASRLAGVTDTQYF. As DNA, the CDR3 is TGTGCCAGCAGACTAGCGGGAGTAACGGATACGCAGTATTTT. The variable domain in full, completed from reference TRBV28 and TRBJ2-3, reads DVKVTQSSRYLVKRTGEKVFLECVQDMDHENMFWYRQDPGLGLRLIYFSYDVKMKEKGDIPEGYSVSREKKERFSLILESASTNQTSMYLCASRLAGVTDTQYFGPGTRLTVL.

The chain has TRBV29-1 and TRBJ2-7, with 8 nucleotides matching TRBD1. The V and J ends lost 6 bases and 5 bases, in that order; junction bases with no gene match: 9. CDR3 length equals 13 residues. The germline gives CDR1 SQVTM, CDR2 ANQGSEA. CDR3 residues: CSVTGQGQDEQYF. The CDR3 bases are TGCAGCGTAACTGGACAGGGTCAGGACGAGCAGTACTTC.